This passage covers 5 T cell receptor beta chains from one sample sequenced in a study of cytomegalovirus exposure and HLA in healthy donors. The PCR contained 60 Vbeta and 13 Jbeta primers. Sequenced by immunoSEQ multiplex PCR; TCRdb stores in-frame clones only, minus some. The repertoire holds about 150,000 clones, with roughly 9.4% as singletons. Sequencing was done on a sample of PBMCs. Receptors originate from a male donor in good health and CMV-seronegative.

In this sample, this clone turned up a few times. The chain combines TRBV12-5 with TRBJ2-5; perhaps TRBD1 as D (5 bases). The CDR3 loop spans 12 amino acids. Germline loops: CDR1 LGHNT, CDR2 FRNRAP. Trimming shortened V by 1 base and J by 7 bases, and 7 bases separated the two germline ends. This CDR3 is CASGLDQGTQYF. The DNA for the CDR3 is TGTGCTAGTGGTTTGGACCAGGGGACCCAGTACTTC.

The chain couples TRBV9 to TRBJ2-7, with 8 bases aligning to TRBD2. The germline V gene encodes CDR1 SGDLS and CDR2 YYNGEE. Trimming took 0 bases from V and 3 from J; bases not matched to a gene: 5. This CDR3 is 15 amino acids long. The CDR3 here is CASSVAGGANYEQYF. The CDR3 region has the DNA TGTGCCAGCAGCGTAGCGGGGGGGGCCAACTACGAGCAGTACTTC.

This chain joins TRBV7-9 and TRBJ2-1, with D tentatively TRBD1 (6 bases). With 0 bases removed from V and 15 bases from J, the gap between germline ends came to 18 bases. There are 14 residues in the CDR3. Germline CDR1 reads SEHNR; CDR2 reads FQNEAQ (reference sequence). DNA of the CDR3: TGTGCCAGCAGCTTAGCGTCCCGGGACATCAGTTGGTTCTTC. The encoded protein is CASSLASRDISWFF.

The chain employs TRBV4-3 and TRBJ2-1, with 9 nucleotides matching TRBD2. J was trimmed by 6 bases and V by 0 bases; bases with no gene match: 9. Germline loops: CDR1 LGHNA, CDR2 YSLEER. CDR3 length: 17 amino acids. The DNA of the CDR3 is TGCGCCAGCAGCCAAGACCCCCCCAGCGGGGGGTCCAATGAGCAGTTCTTC. Residues: CASSQDPPSGGSNEQFF.

The chain couples TRBV5-6 to TRBJ1-5; D may be TRBD1 (6 bases). Trimming took off 0 bases at V and 2 bases at J, with 9 bases between the two ends. The CDR3 covers 15 residues. Germline V gene sequence: CDR1 SGHDT, CDR2 YYEEEE. DNA for the CDR3: TGTGCCAGCAGCTTGGGGGCAGGGGGCAATCAGCCCCAGCATTTT. This sequence encodes CASSLGAGGNQPQHF.